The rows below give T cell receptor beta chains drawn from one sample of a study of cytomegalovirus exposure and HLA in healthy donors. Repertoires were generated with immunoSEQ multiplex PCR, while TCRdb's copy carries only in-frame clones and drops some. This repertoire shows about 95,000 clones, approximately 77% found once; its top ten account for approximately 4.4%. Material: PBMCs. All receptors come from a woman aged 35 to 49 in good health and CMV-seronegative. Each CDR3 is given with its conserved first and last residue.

CDR3 protein: CASSGGGANVLTF; V gene: TRBV7-9
CDR3 protein: CASSFGNYGYTF; V gene: TRBV25-1
CDR3 protein: CASSLGGQNYGYTF; V gene: TRBV7-2
CDR3 protein: CASLARAGGSSYNEQFF; V gene: TRBV10-1
CDR3 protein: CATKQGPTEAFF; V gene: TRBV6-6
CDR3 protein: CASSPKGGTEAFF; V gene: TRBV18
CDR3 protein: CASSLLNQNSGANVLTF; V gene: TRBV7-8
CDR3 protein: CASSPPGTAYEQYF; V gene: TRBV6-1
CDR3 protein: CSVESDRDEQYF; V gene: TRBV29-1
CDR3 protein: CASSPDRVDLAFF; V gene: TRBV7-9
CDR3 protein: CASSWTGYEQYF; V gene: TRBV11-1
CDR3 protein: CASGLDEGGGYTF; V gene: TRBV12-5
CDR3 protein: CATQGWGTTDTQYF; V gene: TRBV2
CDR3 protein: CASSIRGTGQAYNEQFF; V gene: TRBV19
CDR3 protein: CASRHTGNAGNTIYF; V gene: TRBV28
CDR3 protein: CASSLGTGWNTEAFF; V gene: TRBV7-2
CDR3 protein: CASSPDRFGLATEAFF; V gene: TRBV5-8
CDR3 protein: CASSPGTDRGDRNTIYF; V gene: TRBV5-1
CDR3 protein: CASSQELAGKTDTQYF; V gene: TRBV4-2
CDR3 protein: CASRPRGSSENTEAFF; V gene: TRBV9
CDR3 protein: CASSTAGTGANTIYF; V gene: TRBV5-1
CDR3 protein: CASSGMTGRGFGEQFF; V gene: TRBV7-8
CDR3 protein: CASSLSRGSGNTIYF; V gene: TRBV5-1
CDR3 protein: CASSFKGEGTQYF; V gene: TRBV7-6
CDR3 protein: CASSVFLRGHTEAFF; V gene: TRBV25-1
CDR3 protein: CASSLTHMSGNTIYF; V gene: TRBV11-2
CDR3 protein: CASSNTINTIYF; V gene: TRBV7-2
CDR3 protein: CASSTYPGRGGQGTGELFF; V gene: TRBV28
CDR3 protein: CASSPRPRGPSTDTQYF; V gene: TRBV11-2
CDR3 protein: CASTGTGDVETQYF; V gene: TRBV6-6
CDR3 protein: CASSFQGLSGYTF; V gene: TRBV5-6
CDR3 protein: CASSQEDRGVIEQFF; V gene: TRBV4-3
CDR3 protein: CASSTPGIGELFF; V gene: TRBV11-3